Listed here is a single T cell receptor beta chain. These data are taken from a study of T cells after yellow fever vaccination. TCRdb re-analysed the 5' RACE reads in MiXCR, keeping a single row per CDR3 protein. The table has about 85,000 distinct CDR3 sequences, approximately 12% seen once. Trimming took off 5 bases at V and 7 bases at J, with 23 bases between the two ends. Germline assignment: CDR1 SGHTA and CDR2 FQGNSA. The CDR3 runs to 16 residues. This material consisted of CD8+ T cells not binding an NS4B(214-222) dextramer, sorted from PBMCs, taken approximately 22 days after the first yellow fever vaccination. J is TRBJ1-1 and V is TRBV7-2, with a weak D call TRBD1 (6 bases). The source is a young man who received the YFV17D yellow fever vaccine. The CDR3 is CASSPRGSGESLEAFF. The CDR3, as DNA: TGTGCCAGCAGCCCCAGGGGTAGTGGGGAGTCGCTTGAAGCTTTCTTT.